Listed below are T cell receptor beta chains from one sample, sequenced in a study of siplizumab effects on memory and regulatory T cells. Sequencing used immunoSEQ multiplex PCR; TCRdb keeps in-frame clones, though not all of them. The data contain roughly 100,000 clones, about 93% of them singletons. Source material: CD4+ T cells sorted from blood. The receptors originated from a human donor in good health. CDR3s include the opening cysteine and the closing phenylalanine or tryptophan. A D gene is named only where the DNA matches it firmly. Clone sizes are given selectively: once, few, many, or a class where the clone is expanded.

J gene: TRBJ1-5
V gene: TRBV7-2
D gene: TRBD1
clone size: .
CDR3 protein: CASSSRGQGWNQPQHF
CDR3 DNA: TGTGCCAGCAGCTCAAGGGGACAGGGGTGGAATCAGCCCCAGCATTTT

J gene: TRBJ1-1
V gene: TRBV9
D gene: .
clone size: once
CDR3 protein: CASSVGPGTEAFF
CDR3 DNA: TGTGCCAGCAGCGTTGGACCGGGCACTGAAGCTTTCTTT

J gene: TRBJ1-3
V gene: TRBV30
D gene: .
clone size: .
CDR3 protein: CAWSVQGRKLSSGNTIYF
CDR3 DNA: TGTGCCTGGAGTGTACAGGGTCGTAAGTTGAGCTCTGGAAACACCATATATTTT

J gene: TRBJ2-1
V gene: TRBV5-6
D gene: TRBD2
clone size: .
CDR3 protein: CASSSRLAGYNEQFF
CDR3 DNA: TGTGCCAGCAGCTCTAGGCTAGCGGGCTACAATGAGCAGTTCTTC

J gene: TRBJ2-7
V gene: TRBV7-2
D gene: TRBD2
clone size: .
CDR3 protein: CASSLGGGRQSYEQYF
CDR3 DNA: TGTGCCAGCAGCTTAGGAGGCGGGAGGCAATCTTACGAGCAGTACTTC

J gene: TRBJ1-5
V gene: TRBV7-9
D gene: .
clone size: .
CDR3 protein: CASSLEGDNQPQHF
CDR3 DNA: TGTGCCAGCAGCTTAGAAGGGGACAATCAGCCCCAGCATTTT

J gene: TRBJ2-3
V gene: TRBV7-8
D gene: .
clone size: .
CDR3 protein: CASSRPFSSTDTQYF
CDR3 DNA: TGTGCCAGCAGCCGACCCTTTTCTAGCACAGATACGCAGTATTTT

J gene: TRBJ2-4
V gene: TRBV19
D gene: .
clone size: once
CDR3 protein: CASSPLSTVAKNIQYF
CDR3 DNA: TGTGCCAGTAGTCCACTCAGTACGGTAGCCAAAAACATTCAGTACTTC

J gene: TRBJ1-1
V gene: TRBV28
D gene: .
clone size: .
CDR3 protein: CASRVQGMTEAFF
CDR3 DNA: TGTGCCAGCAGGGTTCAGGGGATGACTGAAGCTTTCTTT

J gene: TRBJ1-1
V gene: TRBV19
D gene: .
clone size: .
CDR3 protein: CASSRKGSAEAFF
CDR3 DNA: TGTGCCAGTAGTAGAAAGGGTAGCGCTGAAGCTTTCTTT

J gene: TRBJ1-1
V gene: TRBV5-4
D gene: .
clone size: .
CDR3 protein: CASTPGGWNTEAFF
CDR3 DNA: TGTGCCAGCACCCCGGGGGGCTGGAACACTGAAGCTTTCTTT

J gene: TRBJ2-1
V gene: TRBV5-1
D gene: .
clone size: .
CDR3 protein: CASSLDRGNYNEQFF
CDR3 DNA: TGCGCCAGCAGCTTGGACCGAGGGAACTACAATGAGCAGTTCTTC

J gene: TRBJ2-2
V gene: TRBV6-5
D gene: .
clone size: .
CDR3 protein: CASSYLTADTGELFF
CDR3 DNA: TGTGCCAGCAGTTATCTGACAGCCGACACCGGGGAGCTGTTTTTT

J gene: TRBJ1-1
V gene: TRBV5-1
D gene: .
clone size: .
CDR3 protein: CASSPPVNTEAFF
CDR3 DNA: TGCGCCAGCAGCCCCCCAGTGAACACTGAAGCTTTCTTT

J gene: TRBJ1-2
V gene: TRBV11-2
D gene: .
clone size: .
CDR3 protein: CASSLGQGGPYGYTF
CDR3 DNA: TGTGCCAGCAGCTTAGGACAAGGGGGGCCCTATGGCTACACCTTC

J gene: TRBJ2-1
V gene: TRBV19
D gene: TRBD2
clone size: .
CDR3 protein: CASSPNLAGNNEQFF
CDR3 DNA: TGTGCCAGTAGTCCAAACCTAGCGGGAAACAATGAGCAGTTCTTC

J gene: TRBJ2-7
V gene: TRBV28
D gene: .
clone size: .
CDR3 protein: CASSLAGTRIHEQYF
CDR3 DNA: TGTGCCAGCAGTTTGGCGGGGACGCGGATCCACGAGCAGTACTTC